Listed below are T cell receptor beta chains from one sample, sequenced in a study of blood T cell repertoires in COVID-19. Sequenced by immunoSEQ multiplex PCR; TCRdb stores in-frame clones only, minus some. The sample holds approximately 74,000 clones, under 95% seen once. The sample was peripheral blood. Receptors were obtained from an older woman with active COVID-19. The conserved cysteine and the conserved F or W are not part of the CDR3 here. The D gene is left open where the match is weak.

v_call d_call cdr3_aa
TRBV28 . ASSPASRLAGPQH
TRBV5-1 . ASSAAPTSPEQF
TRBV7-6 TRBD2 ASSLGGSWTDTQY
TRBV12-3/TRBV12-4 . ASSVGLEQY
TRBV9 TRBD1 ASTRGQTYNSPLH
TRBV5-1 . ASRSLARVGEQF
TRBV4-1 TRBD1 ASSQYRGGPQH
TRBV7-8 TRBD2 ASSYSGRSYEQY
TRBV5-1 TRBD1 ASSLEAGGTEAF
TRBV20-1 . SAPAGGYT
TRBV7-2 TRBD2 ASSLVPSGSTDNEQF
TRBV2 . ASSVRWDGYT
TRBV14 TRBD2 ASSQRSGRGTGELF
TRBV19 . ASRKVGGSGDTQY
TRBV6-5 TRBD1 ASSYHRQGREPQH
TRBV5-1 . ASSVTSNPGELF
TRBV6-6 . ASSWSYEGYT
TRBV16 TRBD1 ASSQSGTAQETQY
TRBV5-6 . ASSLGRQETQY
TRBV6-5 . ASRKSSYNEQF
TRBV5-1 . ASSLVQGRDTDTQY
TRBV29-1 . SVLKGVVEQY
TRBV11-2 . ASTSTGFRNEQF
TRBV11-3 . ASSPTGTDTQY
TRBV5-1 . ASSLGSGDGNTIY
TRBV4-2 TRBD1 ASSQGQGADEQF
TRBV5-1 TRBD2 ASSLAGGISYEQY
TRBV2 . ASRAPTVYEQY
TRBV19 TRBD2 ASSMGGTFYNEQF
TRBV4-1 TRBD2 ASSPSGGRSYNEQF
TRBV18 TRBD2 ASSPTSGTSSYEQY
TRBV5-6 . ASSGAGIEQF
TRBV21-1 . ASSNLRGLHEQY
TRBV19 TRBD1 ASRPGQTYGYT
TRBV28 TRBD1 ASRVQTGVSYEQY
TRBV29-1 . SVHEGGVTEAF
TRBV5-1 . ASSLHDQETQY
TRBV7-9 . ASSPGGRRGTQY
TRBV18 TRBD1 ASSSDRGLNTEAF
TRBV11-2 TRBD2 ASPDRVASGVYNEQF
TRBV5-1 . ASSGGTVSYEQY
TRBV12-3/TRBV12-4 . ASSLQGLNGYT
TRBV3-1/TRBV3-2 TRBD1 ASSQDPMSFRGLRNTEAF
TRBV7-7 . ASSLRLNSAYEQY
TRBV7-9 TRBD1 ASSQGQGYGYT
TRBV2 TRBD2 AITGLAAALTNEQF